These 12 T cell receptor beta chains came from one sample sequenced in a study of T cell responses to AZD1222 COVID-19 vaccine. Profiled with immunoSEQ multiplex PCR; TCRdb holds only in-frame clones, not every one. The profile shows about 160,000 clones, 94% of them singletons. Specimen: peripheral blood, collected on day 0 of AZD1222 vaccination. The receptors shown here come from an adult in good health.

The rearrangement links TRBV18 to TRBJ1-1, with D hard to call. The germline gives CDR1 KGHSH, CDR2 LQKENI. V lost 0 bases and J 4 bases, leaving 12 bases between the germline ends. The CDR3 is 15 residues long. The CDR3 region is CASSPPFARSTEAFF. CDR3 DNA sequence: TGTGCCAGCTCACCACCTTTCGCCCGAAGCACTGAAGCTTTCTTT.

The chain links TRBV6-6 to TRBJ1-1; D gene ambiguous. CDR1 MNHNY and CDR2 SVGAGI come from the germline V gene (reference sequence). V was shortened by 7 bases and J by 4 bases, with 13 bases between the two germline ends. CDR3 length equals 13 residues. The CDR3 spells CASTLTAGTEAFF. The CDR3 DNA reads TGTGCCAGCACTCTCACAGCGGGCACTGAAGCTTTCTTT.

The chain is built from TRBV19 and TRBJ2-3; 8 nucleotides align to TRBD2. In germline, CDR1 is LNHDA, CDR2 SQIVND (reference sequence). The ends lost 7 bases at V and 6 bases at J; junction bases unmatched: 9. This CDR3 is 14 amino acids long. The CDR3 sequence: CASMVAGWSDTQYF. The CDR3 nucleotides read TGTGCCAGTATGGTAGCGGGATGGAGTGATACGCAGTATTTT.

The J gene is TRBJ1-3, the V gene TRBV5-1; no reliable D call. CDR1 and CDR2 from the germline V gene are SGHRS and YFSETQ. The CDR3 contains 15 residues. V gave up 5 bases and J gave up 3 bases, with 15 bases separating them. The DNA for the CDR3 is TGCGCCAGCAGACTCTCGGGGATGGGTGGAAACACCATATATTTT. Its protein product is CASRLSGMGGNTIYF.

This rearrangement joins TRBV30 to TRBJ1-3; D is unresolved. The CDR3 runs 11 residues. The V end was cut by 5 bases, the J end by 4 bases, with 6 bases between. CDR1 and CDR2 (germline): GTSNPN, SVGIG (reference sequence). The CDR3 reads CAWARGNTIYF. DNA for the CDR3: TGTGCCTGGGCTAGGGGAAACACCATATATTTT.

The chain recombines TRBV5-1 with TRBJ1-2; D is possibly TRBD1 (5 bases). CDR1 and CDR2 (germline): SGHRS, YFSETQ. Trimming left V 2 bases short and J 4 bases short, with 15 bases between. The CDR3 loop spans 15 amino acids. The CDR3 is CASSFQPGLGYGYTF. In DNA form, the CDR3 reads TGCGCCAGCAGCTTTCAACCAGGGTTGGGCTATGGCTACACCTTC.

The genes are TRBV3-1 (or the pseudogene TRBV3-2) and TRBJ2-1, with TRBD2 identical over 10 bases. The ends lost 2 bases at V and 9 bases at J; junction bases unmatched: 16. The CDR3 has 18 amino acids. Germline V gene data show CDR1 as LGHDT and CDR2 as YNNKEL (reference sequence). Here the CDR3 reads CASSQNFLAGGGTIEQFF. DNA for the CDR3: TGTGCCAGCAGCCAAAACTTCTTAGCGGGAGGAGGAACCATTGAGCAGTTCTTC.

J is TRBJ2-5 and V is TRBV6-2 or TRBV6-3; the D gene is possibly TRBD2 (5 bases). The CDR3 is 14 amino acids. CDR1 MNHEY and CDR2 SVGEGT come from the germline V gene. Trimming removed 0 bases at V and 4 bases at J, with 9 bases between. CDR3 bases: TGTGCCAGCAGTTACTCGGCGGGTTCAGAGACCCAGTACTTC. Amino acid sequence: CASSYSAGSETQYF.

This chain connects TRBV5-4 to TRBJ1-1; perhaps TRBD1 as D (5 bases). Trimming pared 2 bases from V and 1 base from J, leaving 6 bases between. Germline-derived CDR1 and CDR2 are SGHNT and YYREEE (reference sequence). This CDR3 is 13 amino acids long. The CDR3 reads CASSLQENTEAFF. The CDR3 DNA sequence: TGTGCCAGCAGCTTACAGGAGAACACTGAAGCTTTCTTT.

The sample holds one count of this clone. The gene calls are TRBV9 and TRBJ2-3; perhaps TRBD1 as D (5 bases). Germline assignment: CDR1 SGDLS and CDR2 YYNGEE. This CDR3 has 15 residues. Trimming removed 2 bases from V and 1 base from J, with 11 bases in between. The CDR3, as DNA: TGTGCCAGCAGCGTTCAGGGCTCGGGCACAGATACGCAGTATTTT. Residues: CASSVQGSGTDTQYF.

The V gene is TRBV28, the J gene TRBJ1-1, with D possibly matching TRBD1 (6 bases). This CDR3 contains 14 residues. The germline V gene encodes CDR1 MDHEN and CDR2 SYDVKM. Trimming removed 9 bases from V and 5 bases from J, with 19 bases in between. Here the CDR3 DNA reads TGTGCCAGTCTTCCCCAGGGGTTGGGTACTGAAGCTTTCTTT. As protein: CASLPQGLGTEAFF.

The V call is TRBV2, the J call TRBJ2-6, with 7 bases identical to TRBD1. The CDR3 extends over 15 amino acids. Germline V CDR1 and CDR2: SNHLY, FYNNEI. The ends lost 5 bases at V and 3 bases at J; junction bases unmatched: 4. The CDR3 sequence: CASSPYRGGANVLTF. The CDR3 DNA sequence: TGTGCCAGCAGTCCCTACAGGGGTGGGGCCAACGTCCTGACTTTC. Based on the CDR3 plus reference TRBV2 and TRBJ2-6, the full variable domain is EPEVTQTPSHQVTQMGQEVILRCVPISNHLYFYWYRQILGQKVEFLVSFYNNEISEKSEIFDDQFSVERPDGSNFTLKIRSTKLEDSAMYFCASSPYRGGANVLTFGAGSRLTVL.